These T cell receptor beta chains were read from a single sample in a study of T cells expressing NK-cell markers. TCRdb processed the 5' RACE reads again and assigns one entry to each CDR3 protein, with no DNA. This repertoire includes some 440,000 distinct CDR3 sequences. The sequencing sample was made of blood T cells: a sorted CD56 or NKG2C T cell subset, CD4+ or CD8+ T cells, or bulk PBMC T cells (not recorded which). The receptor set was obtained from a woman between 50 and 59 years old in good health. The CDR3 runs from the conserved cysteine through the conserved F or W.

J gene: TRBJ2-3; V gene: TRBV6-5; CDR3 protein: CASSPRTRSDTQYF
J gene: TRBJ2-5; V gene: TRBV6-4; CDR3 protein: CASEDKLAWETQYF
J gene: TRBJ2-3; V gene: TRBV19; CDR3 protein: CASRDDRALTDTQYF
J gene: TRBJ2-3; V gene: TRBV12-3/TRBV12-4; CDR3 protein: CASSFITGIDTQYF
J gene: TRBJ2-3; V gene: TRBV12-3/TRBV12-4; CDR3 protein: CASSIGLAGRADTQYF
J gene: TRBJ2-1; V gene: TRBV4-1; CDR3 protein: CASSQDLGTGANEQFF
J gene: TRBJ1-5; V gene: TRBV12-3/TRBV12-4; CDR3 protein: CASKDDPGVNQPQHF
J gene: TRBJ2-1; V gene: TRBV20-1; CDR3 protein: CSATKRDIVYNEQFF
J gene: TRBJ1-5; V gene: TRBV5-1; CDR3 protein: CASSFEAGSQPQHF
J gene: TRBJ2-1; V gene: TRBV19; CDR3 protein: CASSYRDTQFF
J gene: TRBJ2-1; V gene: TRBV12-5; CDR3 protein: CASGLAPGLEQFF
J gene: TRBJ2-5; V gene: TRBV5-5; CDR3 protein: CASSPQGTAVRETQYF
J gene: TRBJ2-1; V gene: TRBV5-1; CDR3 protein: CASSLGDRVGNEQFF
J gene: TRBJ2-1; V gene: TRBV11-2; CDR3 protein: CASSAGTSGKGVEFF
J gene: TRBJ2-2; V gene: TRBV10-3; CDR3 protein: CAIMGYRNTGELFF
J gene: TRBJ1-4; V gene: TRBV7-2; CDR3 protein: CASSLLGVSEKLFF
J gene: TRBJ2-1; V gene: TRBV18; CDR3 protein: CASSTLAGRSYNEQSF